Listed below are T cell receptor beta chains from one sample, sequenced in a study of read filtering for tumor transcriptome and immune sequencing. MiXCR was run by TCRdb on the reads, yielding one entry per CDR3 protein. This sample has roughly 67,000 distinct CDR3 sequences, with roughly 19% found just once. The sample comprised a population of CD138-negative cells sorted from bone marrow. Source of these receptors: a donor over 35 with multiple myeloma. The CDR3 runs from the conserved cysteine through the conserved F or W.

V: TRBV24-1; J: TRBJ2-3; CDR3: CATSDPPESLADPSRVTQYF
V: TRBV2; J: TRBJ1-2; CDR3: CASSVARTGIYGYTF
V: TRBV20-1; J: TRBJ1-6; CDR3: CSAQLDRGKGSPLHF
V: TRBV7-2; J: TRBJ1-1; CDR3: CASSLARDVEAFF
V: TRBV24-1; J: TRBJ2-3; CDR3: CATSDYGTGTDTQYF
V: TRBV12-3/TRBV12-4; J: TRBJ1-2; CDR3: CASRPDSLRRYTF
V: TRBV7-9; J: TRBJ2-5; CDR3: CASSPSGGGSGTQYF
V: TRBV6-6; J: TRBJ2-6; CDR3: CASSPLPLGANVLTF
V: TRBV2; J: TRBJ2-1; CDR3: CASSYRVSNEQFF
V: TRBV20-1; J: TRBJ1-2; CDR3: CSARDRGEYNYGYTF
V: TRBV30; J: TRBJ2-3; CDR3: CAYRYRGTDTQYF
V: TRBV7-9; J: TRBJ2-7; CDR3: CASSLGTGGSEQYF
V: TRBV5-1; J: TRBJ2-1; CDR3: CASSLEYFGTGDREQFF
V: TRBV7-3; J: TRBJ2-1; CDR3: CASSPVTSGSNEQSF
V: TRBV27; J: TRBJ2-1; CDR3: CASSPDSGPYNEQFF
V: TRBV20-1; J: TRBJ1-2; CDR3: CSARDPYRGVDYGYTF
V: TRBV5-1; J: TRBJ2-1; CDR3: CASSLLTGEEDKFF
V: TRBV11-3; J: TRBJ1-2; CDR3: CASSLDGGRGYTF
V: TRBV5-1; J: TRBJ2-3; CDR3: CASSLGRELSTDTQYF
V: TRBV7-9; J: TRBJ2-7; CDR3: CASRGRGVVNEQYF
V: TRBV12-3/TRBV12-4; J: TRBJ2-1; CDR3: CASSLPLASCNEQFF
V: TRBV19; J: TRBJ2-2; CDR3: CASTPGQLTGELFF
V: TRBV14; J: TRBJ2-1; CDR3: CASSQRDRTSSYNEQFF
V: TRBV5-1; J: TRBJ1-1; CDR3: CASGLVRQNTEAFF
V: TRBV12-3/TRBV12-4; J: TRBJ2-7; CDR3: CASSLLFGTGVYEQYF
V: TRBV29-1; J: TRBJ2-1; CDR3: CSVQRPNEQFF
V: TRBV27; J: TRBJ2-7; CDR3: CASGLAAYEQYF
V: TRBV6-6; J: TRBJ2-1; CDR3: CASSPNRGRLLGEQFF
V: TRBV7-2; J: TRBJ2-7; CDR3: CASSTTSDRYEQYF